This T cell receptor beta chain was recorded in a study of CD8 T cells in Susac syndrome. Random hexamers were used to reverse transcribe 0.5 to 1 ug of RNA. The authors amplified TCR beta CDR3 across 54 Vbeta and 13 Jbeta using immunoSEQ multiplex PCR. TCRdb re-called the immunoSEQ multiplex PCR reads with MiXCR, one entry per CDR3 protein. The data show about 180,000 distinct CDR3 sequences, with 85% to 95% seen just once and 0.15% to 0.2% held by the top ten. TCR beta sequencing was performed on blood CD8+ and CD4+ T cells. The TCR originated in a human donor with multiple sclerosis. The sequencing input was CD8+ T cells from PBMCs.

The CDR3 DNA sequence: TGTGCCAGCAGTTTGCCAGGGAACACTGAAGCTTTCTTT. Amino acids: CASSLPGNTEAFF. This chain joins TRBV12-3 or TRBV12-4 and TRBJ1-1; D gene uncertain. This CDR3 is 13 amino acids long. V gave up 3 bases and J gave up 1 base, with 6 bases separating them.